Reported below is one TCR beta chain. Antigen unknown. Data came from immunoSEQ multiplex PCR; TCRdb stores just in-frame clones and leaves some out. The sample records about 53,000 clones, approximately 88% being singletons. V trimming: 7 bases; J trimming: 8 bases; junction bases outside the gene matches: 9. Germline V gene lookup returns CDR1 SQVTM and CDR2 ANQGSEA. CDR3 length: 13 residues. The record originates from a study of T cell clones after liver transplantation. Overall study: In this trial, immunosuppression withdrawal was attempted within 2 years of liver transplant. Graft-donor-reactive sequences were compared with third-party-reactive TCRbeta sequences from pre-transplant mixed lymphocyte reactions.

Overall study results and limits: Low donor cell numbers restricted donor-reactive repertoire measurement in a couple of subjects. Graft donor-reactive T cells may have migrated into the graft rather than being deleted.

The chain joins TRBV29-1 to TRBJ1-4, with 8 bases aligning to TRBD1. Sequenced here: CD4+ T cells from blood, sampled before liver transplant. This receptor was obtained from a human donor who received a liver transplant. The CDR3 region has the DNA TGCAGCGCTGCTGGACAGGGCGGCGAAAAACTGTTTTTT. Encoded protein: CSAAGQGGEKLFF. Filled out from reference TRBV29-1 and TRBJ1-4, the complete variable domain reads SAVISQKPSRDICQRGTSLTIQCQVDSQVTMMFWYRQQPGQSLTLIATANQGSEATYESGFVIDKFPISRPNLTFSTLTVSNMSPEDSSIYLCSAAGQGGEKLFFGSGTQLSVL.